A selection of T cell receptor beta chains follows, all from one sample in a study of CD8 T cell repertoires and HIV-1 epitope variants. TCRdb's copy holds only in-frame clones and misses some; the assay was immunoSEQ multiplex PCR. The data contain approximately 5,300 clones, over 50% of them singletons. Their specific antigens are unknown. The sample was cultured CD8+ T cells derived from PBMCs. The receptor set was obtained from a male donor with HIV. The CDR3 runs from the conserved cysteine through the conserved F or W. A D gene is named only where the DNA matches it firmly. The size of a clone is reported for some rows only, either as once, few or many, or as a class for expanded clones.

>NA|TRBD1|TRBV6-5|TRBJ2-1
TGTGCCAGCAGTTACTCGACAGGGGTCTACAATGAGCAGTTCTTC
CASSYSTGVYNEQFF
>NA|NA|TRBV6-1|TRBJ2-7
TGTGCCAGCAGTGAACCGATCCAAGAGCGACAGGTGTCTTACGAGCAGTACTTC
CASSEPIQERQVSYEQYF
>few|NA|TRBV4-3|TRBJ1-4
TGCGCCAGCAGCCAAGATCAGGGAACTAGAGGAAAACTGTTTTTT
CASSQDQGTRGKLFF
>few|TRBD2|TRBV15|TRBJ2-1
TGTGCCACCAGCATACCTGGGACTAGCGGGAGAAGTGAGCAGTTCTTC
CATSIPGTSGRSEQFF
>few|NA|TRBV4-1|TRBJ1-2
TGCGCCAGCAGCCACCCAACCCCAGGGGATCATGGCTACACCTTC
CASSHPTPGDHGYTF
>NA|NA|TRBV19|TRBJ2-2
TGTGCCAGTAGTATTCAGGAGAAATACACCGGGGAGCTGTTTTTT
CASSIQEKYTGELFF
>NA|TRBD2|TRBV27|TRBJ2-1
TGTGCCAGCAGTCCTTTAACGGGGGGGTCCTACAATGAGCAGTTCTTC
CASSPLTGGSYNEQFF
>NA|NA|TRBV28|TRBJ2-1
TGTGCCAGCAGTACCGGCCAGGTGTCCTACAATGAGCAGTTCTTC
CASSTGQVSYNEQFF
>NA|NA|TRBV6-5|TRBJ2-7
TGTGCCACTTCGTACATTTCCTACGAGCAGTACTTC
CATSYISYEQYF
>NA|TRBD2|TRBV18|TRBJ2-1
TGTGCCAGCTCACCACTAGCGGGGGATTACAATGAGCAGTTCTTC
CASSPLAGDYNEQFF
>NA|NA|TRBV4-3|TRBJ1-2
TGCGCCAGCAGCCAAGGTCTCGGGACTTCCTATGGCTACACCTTC
CASSQGLGTSYGYTF
>NA|NA|TRBV28|TRBJ2-1
TGTGCCAGCAGTTTATACACTCAGGGGGGTGAGCAGTTCTTC
CASSLYTQGGEQFF
>once|NA|TRBV10-2|TRBJ1-5
TGCGCCAGCAGGGGGGGGGAGAGCAATCAGCCCCAGCATTTT
CASRGGESNQPQHF
>few|NA|TRBV9|TRBJ2-7
TGTGCCAGCAGCGTAGAAGGGTCCTACGAGCAGTACTTC
CASSVEGSYEQYF
>NA|TRBD1|TRBV19|TRBJ2-6
TGTGCCAGTAGTATCAAGGGGGCCTCTGGGGCCAACGTCCTGACTTTC
CASSIKGASGANVLTF
>few|TRBD2|TRBV5-1|TRBJ2-1
TGCGCCAGCAGCTTGGAGGGGAGACTAGCGGGAGTTAAATACAATGAGCAGTTCTTC
CASSLEGRLAGVKYNEQFF
>NA|TRBD2|TRBV29-1|TRBJ2-1
TGCAGCCCTATTCAGGGGACTAGCGGGAGGGATGAGCAGTTCTTC
CSPIQGTSGRDEQFF
>once|NA|TRBV4-3|TRBJ2-5
TGCGCCAGCAGCCAAGATTTAACCACGGAGACCCAGTACTTC
CASSQDLTTETQYF
>NA|NA|TRBV5-6|TRBJ2-7
TGTGCCAGCAGCTTGGACAGCATGTACTACGAGCAGTACTTC
CASSLDSMYYEQYF
>NA|NA|TRBV11-2|TRBJ2-5
TGTGCCAGCAGCCCAAGAGGGGAGTCCCAAGAGACCCAGTACTTC
CASSPRGESQETQYF
>NA|TRBD1|TRBV28|TRBJ1-5
TGTGCCAGCAGTTTGGGACAGGGGGGGACTCAGCCCCAGCATTTT
CASSLGQGGTQPQHF
>few|NA|TRBV9|TRBJ1-1
TGTGCCAGCCGGAGGGGGACTGAAGCTTTCTTT
CASRRGTEAFF
>NA|TRBD2|TRBV7-6|TRBJ2-7
TGTGCCAGCAGCTTAGCCCTAGCGGGGGCATCCTACGAGCAGTACTTC
CASSLALAGASYEQYF
>few|NA|TRBV4-3|TRBJ2-2
TGCGCCAGCAGCCAAGATGGGAACACCGGGGAGCTGTTTTTT
CASSQDGNTGELFF
>once|TRBD1|TRBV19|TRBJ2-1
TGTGCCAGTAGTATTACAGGGGGCAATGAGCAGTTCTTC
CASSITGGNEQFF
>NA|NA|TRBV9|TRBJ1-1
TGTGCCAGCAGCGTAGCGGTAAATACTGAAGCTTTCTTT
CASSVAVNTEAFF
>once|NA|TRBV28|TRBJ2-3
TGTGCCAGCAGTTCCTTCTTCGAGTTGGAGTCAGATACGCAGTATTTT
CASSSFFELESDTQYF
>NA|NA|TRBV2|TRBJ1-2
TGTGCCAGCAGTGAAAAGGGTAACTATGGCTACACCTTC
CASSEKGNYGYTF
>NA|NA|TRBV5-1|TRBJ1-1
TGCGCCAGCAGCCCCTTGGAGGGGACTGAAGCTTTCTTT
CASSPLEGTEAFF
>NA|TRBD2|TRBV6-5|TRBJ2-1
TGTGCCAGCAGTTACTCGGCTAGCGGGAGCGGCAATGAGCAGTTCTTC
CASSYSASGSGNEQFF
>NA|TRBD2|TRBV19|TRBJ2-1
TGTGCCAGTAGTATAAGCGGGGGGCGATACAATGAGCAGTTCTTC
CASSISGGRYNEQFF
>NA|NA|TRBV5-5|TRBJ1-1
TGTGCCAGCAGCCCGCTAGACAGAGATGGTGAAGCTTTCTTT
CASSPLDRDGEAFF
>NA|NA|TRBV28|TRBJ2-7
TGTGCCAGCAGTTTTGCAGATTACGAGCAGTACTTC
CASSFADYEQYF
>NA|NA|TRBV7-2|TRBJ2-2
TGTGCCAGCAGCTTAGCGGGGGGAGGCACCGGGGAGCTGTTTTTT
CASSLAGGGTGELFF
>NA|NA|TRBV6-1|TRBJ2-7
TGTGCCAGCAGTGAAGGGTCAGGGAACGAGCAGTACTTC
CASSEGSGNEQYF
>NA|TRBD1|TRBV27|TRBJ2-7
TGTGCCAGCAGTCAACAGGGGTTAGGGGTCGAGCAGTACTTC
CASSQQGLGVEQYF
>NA|NA|TRBV6-5|TRBJ2-6
TGTGCCAGCAGTTACTCCTTCTCTGGGGCCAACGTCCTGACTTTC
CASSYSFSGANVLTF
>NA|TRBD1|TRBV27|TRBJ1-1
TGTGCCAGCAGTTACACCGGGACAGTGAACACTGAAGCTTTCTTT
CASSYTGTVNTEAFF
>NA|NA|TRBV6-1|TRBJ2-3
TGTGCCAGCAGTGACCTACTTACAGTTTTCCAAGATACGCAGTATTTT
CASSDLLTVFQDTQYF
>NA|TRBD1|TRBV25-1|TRBJ2-1
TGTGCCAGCAGTGCTACAGGGGGCGCGGTTAAGTCTGAGCAGTTCTTC
CASSATGGAVKSEQFF
>NA|NA|TRBV19|TRBJ1-2
TGTGCCAGTAGTACCCCCCCAGGGCCCTATGGCTACACCTTC
CASSTPPGPYGYTF
>few|TRBD2|TRBV10-2|TRBJ2-3
TGCGCCAGCAGTGAAACGCTAGCGGGGACAGATACGCAGTATTTT
CASSETLAGTDTQYF
>NA|NA|TRBV4-1|TRBJ1-1
TGCGCCAGCAGCTTTTCGGGGAACACTGAAGCTTTCTTT
CASSFSGNTEAFF
>NA|NA|TRBV28|TRBJ1-4
TGTGCCAGCCGCCAGACAGCAACTAATGAAAAACTGTTTTTT
CASRQTATNEKLFF
>few|NA|TRBV28|TRBJ1-3
TGTGCCAGCAGTTCTCCTTCAGGAGGAAACACCATATATTTT
CASSSPSGGNTIYF
>few|TRBD1|TRBV6-4|TRBJ1-5
TGTGCCAGCAGTCACGGGACAGGGGGCGATCAGCCCCAGCATTTT
CASSHGTGGDQPQHF
>NA|NA|TRBV25-1|TRBJ2-4
TGTGCCAGCAGGGAGGCCGGGCAGGGAAACATTCAGTACTTC
CASREAGQGNIQYF
>NA|NA|TRBV4-3|TRBJ1-4
TGCGCCAGCAGCCAAGATGGGGAGTCTGTTAAACTGTTTTTT
CASSQDGESVKLFF
>NA|NA|TRBV7-9|TRBJ2-1
TGTGCCAGCAGCCTCGGTCAGGGGCTAAACAATGAGCAGTTCTTC
CASSLGQGLNNEQFF
>large|NA|TRBV19|TRBJ2-7
TGTGCCAGTAGTACCCTAGCGACAGAATACGAGCAGTACTTC
CASSTLATEYEQYF
>few|NA|TRBV5-4|TRBJ2-2
TGTGCCAGCAGCTTGGTCGACACCGGGGAGCTGTTTTTT
CASSLVDTGELFF
>NA|NA|TRBV7-2|TRBJ2-3
TGTGCCAGCAGCTTAGACGGGGCCCAGACGCAGTATTTT
CASSLDGAQTQYF
>NA|TRBD2|TRBV7-9|TRBJ2-1
TGTGCCAGCAACCCACTAGCGGGAGGACGGCAAGGTGAGCAGTTCTTC
CASNPLAGGRQGEQFF
>NA|NA|TRBV9|TRBJ2-2
TGCGCCAGCAGCTCAGGGGGGGACACCGGGGAGCTGTTTTTT
CASSSGGDTGELFF
>few|TRBD2|TRBV28|TRBJ2-1
TGTGCCAGCAGCCGGGGGAGCGGGGATGGGTTCTTC
CASSRGSGDGFF
>NA|TRBD2|TRBV5-5|TRBJ2-5
TGTGCCAGCAGCTTTTCTAGCGGGGGGCAAGAGACCCAGTACTTC
CASSFSSGGQETQYF
>few|NA|TRBV4-3|TRBJ1-1
TGCGCCAGCAGCCAAGCAGAGGGAGGTATTGAAGCTTTCTTT
CASSQAEGGIEAFF
>NA|NA|TRBV11-1|TRBJ2-7
TGTGCCAGCAGCTTAGCTCTAGCTGGGTACGAGCAGTACTTC
CASSLALAGYEQYF
>NA|NA|TRBV28|TRBJ1-5
TGTGCCAGCAGAACAAACAGGGTATGGCAGCCCCAGCATTTT
CASRTNRVWQPQHF
>NA|TRBD1|TRBV6-5|TRBJ1-1
TGTGCCAGCAGTCGCGGACAGGGGGCTGAAGCTTTCTTT
CASSRGQGAEAFF